These 32 T cell receptor beta chains were sequenced from one sample in a study of T cell responses to AZD1222 COVID-19 vaccine. Sequenced by immunoSEQ multiplex PCR; TCRdb stores in-frame clones only, minus some. The table lists about 110,000 clones, about 85% of them singletons, with 3.2% in the top ten. Sequences were derived from peripheral blood, sampled on day 0 of AZD1222 vaccination. The receptor source for this set is an adult in good health.

The rearrangement joins TRBV18 to TRBJ2-1; possible D gene TRBD2, 5 bases. V was clipped by 2 bases and J by 2 bases, with 7 bases between them. This CDR3 is built from 14 residues. Looked up from germline, CDR1 is KGHSH and CDR2 is LQKENI. CDR3 amino acids: CASSPAGPYNEQFF. The CDR3 DNA follows: TGTGCCAGCTCACCAGCGGGCCCCTACAATGAGCAGTTCTTC.

The V gene is TRBV5-1, the J gene TRBJ1-4; tentative D call: TRBD1 (6 bases). The V end lost 5 bases, the J end lost 4 bases, and 15 bases lay between the germline ends. The CDR3 loop spans 15 amino acids. Per the germline V gene, CDR1 is SGHRS and CDR2 is YFSETQ. This chain's CDR3 is CASRQGQAVNEKLFF. DNA of the CDR3: TGCGCCAGCAGGCAGGGGCAGGCGGTTAATGAAAAACTGTTTTTT.

This clone has a handful of counts. The chain recombines TRBV7-9 with TRBJ1-5; a possible D gene is TRBD1 (6 bases). Germline loops: CDR1 SEHNR, CDR2 FQNEAQ (reference sequence). CDR3 length: 16 amino acids. Deletions cut 3 bases from V and 9 bases from J, with 21 bases between. In DNA form, the CDR3 reads TGTGCCAGCAGCTTCCGGGGCCAGGGGATTTTAACGCCCCAGCATTTT. It specifies CASSFRGQGILTPQHF.

V and J are TRBV10-1 and TRBJ1-2; D ambiguous. V was shortened by 5 bases and J by 4 bases, with 11 bases between the two germline ends. This CDR3 comprises 13 residues. The germline CDR1 and CDR2 sequences are WNHNN and SYGVQD (reference sequence). CDR3: CASSPGGSYGYTF. Written as DNA, the CDR3 is TGCGCCAGCAGTCCTGGAGGTTCCTATGGCTACACCTTC.

The chain uses TRBV6-6 and TRBJ1-5; TRBD1 matches 10 bases. The germline V gene encodes CDR1 MNHNY and CDR2 SVGAGI (reference sequence). V dropped 6 bases and J dropped 5; count of bases not matched to a gene: 4. The CDR3 totals 14 residues. CDR3 bases: TGTGCCAGCAGCCGGACAGGGGGGGATCAGCCCCAGCATTTT. Amino acids: CASSRTGGDQPQHF.

This clone was observed a handful of times. The chain recombines TRBV6-1 with TRBJ1-6; no reliable D call. The CDR3 is 14 amino acids. The V end lost 4 bases, the J end lost 7 bases, and 11 bases lay between the germline ends. Germline V gene sequence: CDR1 MNHNS, CDR2 SASEGT. The CDR3 DNA reads as TGTGCCAGCAGTGGGCAGACTTCAAATTCACCCCTCCACTTT. Translated: CASSGQTSNSPLHF.

This clone has a single count. The gene calls are TRBV29-1 and TRBJ2-7; a weak D match, TRBD1 (6 bases). Trimming left V 7 bases short and J 6 bases short, with 10 bases between. The CDR3 has 10 amino acids. Germline V gene lookup returns CDR1 SQVTM and CDR2 ANQGSEA. CDR3 nucleotides: TGCAGCGCAGGGGACCGCGAGCAGTACTTC. Translating it yields CSAGDREQYF.

The rearrangement uses TRBV19 and TRBJ1-1; 8 bases fit TRBD1. This CDR3 has 16 amino acids. The germline CDR1 and CDR2 sequences are LNHDA and SQIVND (reference sequence). With V trimmed by 7 bases and J by 0 bases, 10 bases remained unmatched. The CDR3 reads CASNNRGVNMNTEAFF. The CDR3 region has the DNA TGTGCCAGTAACAACAGGGGGGTTAACATGAACACTGAAGCTTTCTTT.

The chain is built from TRBV28 and TRBJ2-3; D might be TRBD1 (6 bases). CDR1 and CDR2 from the germline V gene are MDHEN and SYDVKM. The CDR3 is 14 residues long. V was clipped by 2 bases and J by 2 bases, with 8 bases between them. The DNA for the CDR3 is TGTGCCAGCAGTTTACAGGGGATCACAGATACGCAGTATTTT. Protein sequence: CASSLQGITDTQYF.

V usage is TRBV30 and J usage is TRBJ2-2; 7 bases align to TRBD2. After removal of 2 bases from V and 4 bases from J, the junction contained 7 bases not matched to a gene. The CDR3 covers 15 residues. CDR1 GTSNPN and CDR2 SVGIG come from the germline V gene (reference sequence). CDR3 region: CAWSKSAGFTGELFF. The DNA of the CDR3 is TGTGCCTGGAGTAAATCAGCGGGGTTCACCGGGGAGCTGTTTTTT. The entire variable domain, with the rest obtained from reference TRBV30 and TRBJ2-2, is as follows: SQTIHQWPATLVQPVGSPLSLECTVEGTSNPNLYWYRQAAGRGLQLLFYSVGIGQISSEVPQNLSASRPQDRQFILSSKKLLLSDSGFYLCAWSKSAGFTGELFFGEGSRLTVL.

There are a few counts of this clone. The chain joins TRBV3-1 (or the pseudogene TRBV3-2) to TRBJ1-5, with D perhaps TRBD1 (6 bases). The CDR3 contains 14 residues. Germline V gene lookup returns CDR1 LGHDT and CDR2 YNNKEL (reference sequence). V was trimmed by 4 bases and J by 4 bases, leaving 11 bases between them. CDR3 nucleotide sequence: TGTGCCAGCAGCCCGTACAGGGTTAATCAGCCCCAGCATTTT. It specifies CASSPYRVNQPQHF.

This chain uses TRBV30 with TRBJ1-3, with 8 bases aligning to TRBD1. Germline trimming cut 1 base from V and 0 bases from J; bases unmatched to any gene: 2. The CDR3 covers 15 residues. Germline V gives CDR1 GTSNPN, CDR2 SVGIG (reference sequence). Here the CDR3 reads CAWSGQGRSGNTIYF. The CDR3 DNA sequence: TGTGCCTGGAGTGGACAGGGGCGCTCTGGAAACACCATATATTTT.

The chain joins TRBV2 to TRBJ1-2, with 7 bases aligning to TRBD1. The CDR3 runs to 13 residues. V lost 8 bases, J lost 3 bases, and 6 bases stayed unmatched. CDR1 is SNHLY, CDR2 FYNNEI, per germline. Here the CDR3 DNA reads TGTGCCAGCTCCGCCGGGACAGACTATGGCTACACCTTC. As protein: CASSAGTDYGYTF.

This chain joins TRBV27 and TRBJ2-1; TRBD1 is a possible D gene (6 bases). The CDR3 is 16 residues long. Germline V gene sequence: CDR1 MNHEY, CDR2 SMNVEV (reference sequence). V dropped 9 bases and J dropped 1 base, with 19 bases sitting between them. The CDR3 here is CASGRGIVVSYNEQFF. Here the CDR3 DNA reads TGTGCCAGTGGCAGGGGTATTGTAGTATCCTACAATGAGCAGTTCTTC.

V gene TRBV25-1 combines with J gene TRBJ2-7; 10 bases agree with TRBD1. The CDR3 is 17 amino acids. Trimming cost V 4 bases and J 3 bases; bases outside gene matches: 12. CDR1 MGHDK and CDR2 SYGVNS come from the germline V gene. The CDR3 region is CASSATPGTGEDYEQYF. The CDR3 bases are TGTGCCAGCAGTGCCACTCCCGGGACAGGGGAAGACTACGAGCAGTACTTC.

This sequence joins TRBV5-1 and TRBJ2-3, with D perhaps matching TRBD2 (5 bases). V lost 4 bases, J lost 2 bases, and 11 bases lay in between. Germline values: CDR1 SGHRS, CDR2 YFSETQ. CDR3 length: 14 amino acids. This CDR3 is CASSLGSTTDTQYF. CDR3 in DNA: TGCGCCAGCAGCCTGGGGAGTACCACAGATACGCAGTATTTT.

The chain links TRBV11-2 to TRBJ2-5; D is unresolved. Germline values: CDR1 SGHAT, CDR2 FQNNGV. V dropped 2 bases and J dropped 2 bases, with 9 bases sitting between them. CDR3 length equals 14 residues. This CDR3 reads CASSLIPGQETQYF. The CDR3 DNA sequence: TGTGCCAGCAGCTTAATCCCAGGACAAGAGACCCAGTACTTC.

This rearrangement joins TRBV11-2 to TRBJ2-1; 10 nucleotides agree with TRBD2. Germline CDR1 reads SGHAT; CDR2 reads FQNNGV. Trimming took 8 bases from V and 9 from J; bases not matched to a gene: 13. The length of the CDR3 is 15 residues. CDR3 residues: CASGLGTSDSIEQFF. CDR3 sequence (DNA): TGTGCCAGCGGCCTCGGGACTAGCGATTCGATTGAGCAGTTCTTC.

The J gene is TRBJ2-7, the V gene TRBV5-1; unclear D gene. The CDR3 totals 13 residues. CDR1 and CDR2 (germline): SGHRS, YFSETQ. Between the trimmed V and J ends, which lost 2 bases and 3 bases, there was a span of 9 bases. The CDR3 DNA sequence: TGCGCCAGCAGCTTAAGGCAGCACTACGAGCAGTACTTC. As protein: CASSLRQHYEQYF.

V and J are TRBV11-2 and TRBJ1-4; 11 bases map to TRBD1. Germline V gives CDR1 SGHAT, CDR2 FQNNGV. The CDR3 runs to 15 residues. J lost 7 bases, V lost 6 bases, and 7 bases had no gene match. CDR3 coding DNA: TGTGCCAGCAGGCGGCCGGGACAGGGGGGTGAAAAACTGTTTTTT. As protein: CASRRPGQGGEKLFF. The full variable domain, completed using reference TRBV11-2 and TRBJ1-4, is EAGVAQSPRYKIIEKRQSVAFWCNPISGHATLYWYQQILGQGPKLLIQFQNNGVVDDSQLPKDRFSAERLKGVDSTLKIQPAKLEDSAVYLCASRRPGQGGEKLFFGSGTQLSVL.

The rearrangement joins TRBV9 to TRBJ2-7, with 7 nucleotides matching TRBD2. Germline lookup yields CDR1 SGDLS and CDR2 YYNGEE. CDR3 length equals 14 residues. V trimming: 2 bases; J trimming: 6 bases; junction bases outside the gene matches: 8. The CDR3 bases are TGTGCCAGCAGCGTCGGGACTAAAAGTGGCGAGCAGTACTTC. Protein product: CASSVGTKSGEQYF.

The genes are TRBV6-5 and TRBJ1-2; 7 bases are shared with TRBD1. With 6 bases clipped from V and 6 bases from J, the junction kept 7 bases outside the gene matches. Germline CDR1 reads MNHEY; CDR2 reads SVGAGI. This CDR3 is built from 13 residues. The CDR3 region has the DNA TGTGCCAGCAGGCCACAGGGGAAGGATGGCTACACCTTC. Its protein product is CASRPQGKDGYTF.

This clone appeared once. The chain uses TRBV28 and TRBJ2-3; 9 bases agree with TRBD1. Germline trimming cut 7 bases from V and 6 bases from J; bases unmatched to any gene: 11. This CDR3 comprises 15 residues. In germline, CDR1 is MDHEN, CDR2 SYDVKM. The CDR3 spells CASTPGTGKRDTQYF. In DNA form, the CDR3 reads TGTGCCAGCACCCCCGGGACAGGGAAAAGGGATACGCAGTATTTT.

CDR3 region: CASRVGGGNQPQHF. The CDR3 DNA reads as TGTGCCAGCAGGGTAGGAGGGGGCAATCAGCCCCAGCATTTT. V gene TRBV2 combines with J gene TRBJ1-5, with D possibly being TRBD1 (5 bases). Germline values: CDR1 SNHLY, CDR2 FYNNEI. The CDR3 consists of 14 residues. V was clipped by 6 bases and J by 2 bases, with 11 bases between them.

CDR3 sequence: CASSVAGLGERNTQYF. For the CDR3, the DNA is TGTGCCAGCAGTGTGGCTGGACTAGGGGAGCGGAATACGCAGTATTTT. V gene TRBV28 combines with J gene TRBJ2-3; 7 bases agree with TRBD2. The V gene end was trimmed by 5 bases and the J gene end by 7 bases; junction bases not matched to a gene: 15. The CDR3 is 16 amino acids. The germline gives CDR1 MDHEN, CDR2 SYDVKM. The whole variable domain, remainder taken from reference TRBV28 and TRBJ2-3, is DVKVTQSSRYLVKRTGEKVFLECVQDMDHENMFWYRQDPGLGLRLIYFSYDVKMKEKGDIPEGYSVSREKKERFSLILESASTNQTSMYLCASSVAGLGERNTQYFGPGTRLTVL.

V usage is TRBV11-3 and J usage is TRBJ1-2, with D perhaps TRBD1 (5 bases). Germline CDR1 and CDR2: SGHNT and YENEEA. Between the trimmed V and J ends, which lost 3 bases and 8 bases, there was a span of 13 bases. The CDR3 is made up of 13 amino acids. CDR3 nucleotides: TGTGCCAGCAGCTTCTCAGGGTTGCGGGGCTACACCTTC. Translating it yields CASSFSGLRGYTF.

The V gene is TRBV5-1, the J gene TRBJ1-2, with D perhaps matching TRBD1 (6 bases). Germline CDR1 SGHRS, CDR2 YFSETQ. The CDR3 runs 14 residues. V was trimmed by 5 bases and J by 4 bases, leaving 15 bases between them. The CDR3 nucleotides are TGCGCCAGCAGTCCAGGGGAGTTGACCTATGGCTACACCTTC. Encoded protein: CASSPGELTYGYTF.

Only one count was recorded for this clone. The chain carries TRBV27 and TRBJ1-2, with D possibly matching TRBD1 (5 bases). From germline, CDR1 is MNHEY and CDR2 SMNVEV (reference sequence). This CDR3 has 13 residues. Deletions cut 5 bases from V and 7 bases from J, with 14 bases between. The CDR3 spells CASSRDSGIGYTF. The CDR3 DNA follows: TGTGCCAGCAGTCGGGACTCGGGCATTGGCTACACCTTC.

This chain connects TRBV21-1 to TRBJ2-3; the table's D gene call, TRBD2, was not cross checked with the DNA. TRBV21-1 corresponds to a pseudogene. This CDR3 region has 18 residues. The CDR3 sequence is CASSKRVSAPSPTDTQYF. The CDR3 coding sequence is TGTGCCAGCAGCAAACGGGTATCGGCTCCTTCACCCACAGATACGCAGTATTTT.

The CDR3 nucleotides are TGTGCCAGCAGTCCTCAGGGTTACGGGGCCCAGCATTTT. Amino acid sequence: CASSPQGYGAQHF. The chain links TRBV12-3 or TRBV12-4 to TRBJ1-5, with a tentative D call TRBD1 (5 bases). The CDR3 has 13 amino acids. V gave up 5 bases and J gave up 11 bases, with 16 bases separating them.

The chain has TRBV27 and TRBJ1-2; D unclear. V was cut by 6 bases and J by 0 bases, with 11 bases left in between. The CDR3 contains 14 residues. CDR1 is MNHEY, CDR2 SMNVEV, per germline (reference sequence). The DNA of the CDR3 is TGTGCCAGCAGCCCGGGTCTAGCTAACTATGGCTACACCTTC. It encodes CASSPGLANYGYTF.

This sequence joins TRBV19 and TRBJ1-1; TRBD1 matches 8 bases. J gave up 5 bases and V 5 bases, and 10 bases lay outside the gene matches. Germline CDR1 and CDR2: LNHDA and SQIVND (reference sequence). The CDR3 sequence is 15 residues long. The CDR3 region has the DNA TGTGCCAGTAGTCCCCGTGGACAGGGCGAAACTGAAGCTTTCTTT. Amino acids: CASSPRGQGETEAFF. The whole variable domain, filled in from reference TRBV19 and TRBJ1-1, reads DGGITQSPKYLFRKEGQNVTLSCEQNLNHDAMYWYRQDPGQGLRLIYYSQIVNDFQKGDIAEGYSVSREKKESFPLTVTSAQKNPTAFYLCASSPRGQGETEAFFGQGTRLTVV.